Below, 16 T cell receptor beta chains from the same sample are listed, as sequenced in a study of shared clonotypes between healthy human individuals. Method: immunoSEQ multiplex PCR; TCRdb's copy keeps in-frame clones and lacks some. The sample carries approximately 2.4 million clones, approximately 96% recorded once. The sample was naive CD4+ T cells sorted from blood. Subset described: CD45RA+ positively selected. These receptors were taken from a man aged 18 to 30 in good health.

The chain is built from TRBV21-1 and TRBJ1-2; the table gives TRBD1 as D, unverified against the DNA. TRBV21-1 is a recognized pseudogene. The CDR3 is 15 residues long. The CDR3 here is CASRQQGQEHYGYTF. As DNA, the CDR3 is TGTGCCAGCAGACAACAGGGTCAGGAACACTATGGCTACACCTTC.

This rearrangement joins TRBV6-5 to TRBJ2-7; 8 positions match TRBD2. V shed 6 bases, J shed 4 bases, and the junction held 11 bases outside the gene matches. The germline V gene encodes CDR1 MNHEY and CDR2 SVGAGI. The CDR3 length is 15 residues. The CDR3 region has the DNA TGTGCCAGCAGCCCTCGGGGAGCGGGAGAGTACGAGCAGTACTTC. It specifies CASSPRGAGEYEQYF.

The CDR3 nucleotides read TGTGCCAGCAGTCCGGACAGGGGGAAAGAGACCCAGTACTTC. Amino acids: CASSPDRGKETQYF. V is TRBV2 and J is TRBJ2-5; 10 bases line up with TRBD1. The CDR3 consists of 14 residues. Germline V gene sequence: CDR1 SNHLY, CDR2 FYNNEI. V dropped 5 bases and J dropped 3; count of bases not matched to a gene: 3.

For this clone: Other DNA sequences in the same sample also yield this CDR3. This chain joins TRBV7-2 and TRBJ2-1, with 13 bases identical to TRBD2. CDR1 is SGHTA and CDR2 is FQGNSA in the germline V gene. V lost 5 bases and J lost 8; bases outside the gene matches: 3. The CDR3 is made up of 14 amino acids. As DNA, the CDR3 is TGTGCCAGCAGCCCTGGACTAGCGGGAGATGAGCAGTTCTTC. The encoded protein is CASSPGLAGDEQFF. Combining the CDR3 with reference TRBV7-2 and TRBJ2-1 gives the whole variable domain GAGVSQSPSNKVTEKGKDVELRCDPISGHTALYWYRQSLGQGLEFLIYFQGNSAPDKSGLPSDRFSAERTGGSVSTLTIQRTQQEDSAVYLCASSPGLAGDEQFFGPGTRLTVL.

This clone showed up just once. The rearrangement uses TRBV5-6 and TRBJ1-1; 8 bases align to TRBD1. The CDR3 runs to 15 residues. After removal of 0 bases from V and 5 bases from J, the junction contained 6 bases not matched to a gene. CDR1 and CDR2 from the germline V gene are SGHDT and YYEEEE. CDR3 protein: CASSLASTGGTEAFF. The CDR3, as DNA: TGTGCCAGCAGCTTGGCCTCCACAGGGGGGACTGAAGCTTTCTTT.

V and J are TRBV5-4 and TRBJ2-1; 9 nucleotides agree with TRBD2. V lost 4 bases and J lost 8; bases outside the gene matches: 7. Germline CDR1 is SGHNT and CDR2 is YYREEE (reference sequence). The CDR3 has 14 residues. CDR3 residues: CASSPRGGNDEQFF. DNA of the CDR3: TGTGCCAGCAGCCCGCGGGGGGGCAACGATGAGCAGTTCTTC. The whole variable domain, filled in from reference TRBV5-4 and TRBJ2-1, reads ETGVTQSPTHLIKTRGQQVTLRCSSQSGHNTVSWYQQALGQGPQFIFQYYREEENGRGNFPPRFSGLQFPNYSSELNVNALELDDSALYLCASSPRGGNDEQFFGPGTRLTVL.

This rearrangement joins TRBV2 to TRBJ1-6, with TRBD1 as a possible D gene (5 bases). V shed 6 bases and J shed 13 bases, with 19 bases lying between them. The germline gives CDR1 SNHLY, CDR2 FYNNEI. The CDR3 has 14 residues. The CDR3 DNA reads as TGTGCCAGCAGGGCTGGACATCCCGGTACGCCCCTCCACTTT. It specifies CASRAGHPGTPLHF.

The V call is TRBV6-1, the J call TRBJ2-7, with TRBD2 matching over 14 bases. The V and J ends lost 0 bases and 3 bases, in that order; junction bases with no gene match: 4. The germline CDR1 and CDR2 sequences are MNHNS and SASEGT. There are 17 residues in the CDR3. CDR3 bases: TGTGCCAGCAGTGAAGCGGTGGGACTAGCGGGGGACTACGAGCAGTACTTC. Translated, it gives CASSEAVGLAGDYEQYF.

CDR3: CAISDGVGETQYF. CDR3 nucleotides: TGTGCCATCAGTGACGGCGTGGGAGAGACCCAGTACTTC. This chain uses TRBV10-3 with TRBJ2-5; D uncertain. The CDR3 runs to 13 residues. The V end lost 3 bases, the J end lost 4 bases, and 9 bases lay between the germline ends. Germline V CDR1 and CDR2: ENHRY, SYGVKD.

The chain is built from TRBV10-3 and TRBJ2-3; no reliable D call. Between the trimmed V and J ends, which lost 0 bases and 3 bases, there was a span of 13 bases. This CDR3 has 16 amino acids. Germline lookup yields CDR1 ENHRY and CDR2 SYGVKD. CDR3 in amino acids: CAISESGSIETDTQYF. The DNA of the CDR3 is TGTGCCATCAGTGAGTCTGGTAGCATCGAGACAGATACGCAGTATTTT.

This clone occurred a few times. V is TRBV5-4 and J is TRBJ1-2; D perhaps matches TRBD1 (6 bases). CDR1 and CDR2 (germline): SGHNT, YYREEE (reference sequence). Trimming stripped 4 bases from V and 8 bases from J, with 12 bases between. CDR3 length: 12 residues. CDR3 in DNA: TGTGCCAGCAGCCCCGACAGGTTGGGCTACACCTTC. Protein sequence: CASSPDRLGYTF.

This clone came up once. This chain joins TRBV27 and TRBJ1-4; no clear D. V lost 5 bases to trimming and J lost 5 bases, with 12 bases between them. The CDR3 extends over 14 amino acids. Germline CDR1 and CDR2: MNHEY and SMNVEV (reference sequence). CDR3 nucleotides: TGTGCCAGCAGTGCCTGGACGGGGAATGAAAAACTGTTTTTT. Translating gives CASSAWTGNEKLFF.

A note on this clone: At the DNA level, this CDR3 is encoded by other sequences in the same sample as well. The J gene is TRBJ2-7, the V gene TRBV4-3; 7 nucleotides agree with TRBD2. This CDR3 is 14 amino acids long. Germline CDR1 is LGHNA and CDR2 is YSLEER. The ends lost 0 bases at V and 2 bases at J; junction bases unmatched: 1. CDR3: CASSQEAGAYEQYF. CDR3 sequence (DNA): TGCGCCAGCAGCCAAGAGGCGGGAGCCTACGAGCAGTACTTC.

This chain uses TRBV6-6 with TRBJ2-2; tentative D call: TRBD2 (6 bases). The CDR3 spans 14 residues. The germline V gene has CDR1 MNHNY and CDR2 SVGAGI (reference sequence). Trimming cost V 5 bases and J 6 bases, with 13 bases left between them. CDR3 coding DNA: TGTGCCAGCAGTCCTACTAGCTTCCCCGGGGAGCTGTTTTTT. Translated, it gives CASSPTSFPGELFF.

This clone was detected once. The chain combines TRBV11-1 with TRBJ2-5; 11 bases match TRBD2. J gave up 1 base and V 1 base, and 11 bases lay outside the gene matches. The CDR3 contains 19 residues. The germline V gene encodes CDR1 SGHAT and CDR2 FQDESV (reference sequence). CDR3 DNA: TGTGCCAGCAGCTTAGGAAGAGGCAAAACTAGCGGGGGCCAAGAGACCCAGTACTTC. Residues: CASSLGRGKTSGGQETQYF.

J is TRBJ2-5 and V is TRBV11-1, with 7 bases that match TRBD2. V trimming: 5 bases; J trimming: 5 bases; junction bases outside the gene matches: 11. CDR1 and CDR2 from the germline V gene are SGHAT and FQDESV (reference sequence). The CDR3 contains 15 residues. CDR3 nucleotide sequence: TGTGCCAGCAGCCAGCGGGGACGAGGGAAGGAGACCCAGTACTTC. It encodes CASSQRGRGKETQYF.